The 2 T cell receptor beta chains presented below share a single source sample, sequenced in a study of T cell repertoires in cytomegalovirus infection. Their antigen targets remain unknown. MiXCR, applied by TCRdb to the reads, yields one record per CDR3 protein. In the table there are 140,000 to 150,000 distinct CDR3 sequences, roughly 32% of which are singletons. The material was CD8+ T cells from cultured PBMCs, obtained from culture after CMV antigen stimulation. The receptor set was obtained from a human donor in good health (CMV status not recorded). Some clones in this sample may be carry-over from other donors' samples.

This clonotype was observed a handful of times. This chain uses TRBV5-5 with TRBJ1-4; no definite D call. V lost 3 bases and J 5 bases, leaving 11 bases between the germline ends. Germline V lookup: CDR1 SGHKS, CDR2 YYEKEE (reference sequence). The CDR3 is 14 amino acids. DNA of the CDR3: TGTGCCAGCAGCTGGTGGACCTTGAATGAAAAACTGTTTTTT. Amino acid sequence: CASSWWTLNEKLFF.

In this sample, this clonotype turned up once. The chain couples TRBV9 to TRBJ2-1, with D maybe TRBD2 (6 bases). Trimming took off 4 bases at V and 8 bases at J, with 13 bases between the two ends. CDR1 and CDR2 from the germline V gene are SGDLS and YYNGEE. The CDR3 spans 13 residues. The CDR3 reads CASSSGSRYEQFF. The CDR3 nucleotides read TGTGCCAGCAGCTCCGGGAGTAGGTATGAGCAGTTCTTC.